The next 18 T cell receptor beta chains were all read from a single sample in a study of cytomegalovirus exposure and HLA in healthy donors. PCR involved 60 Vbeta and 13 Jbeta primers. Measured with immunoSEQ multiplex PCR; TCRdb has only the in-frame clones, and not every one. The sample lists about 130,000 clones, 77% occurring once. Sequenced material: PBMCs. These receptors all stem from a male donor in good health and CMV-seropositive.

V gene TRBV19 combines with J gene TRBJ1-2, with a possible D match to TRBD1 (6 bases). Trimming removed 1 base at V and 4 bases at J, with 10 bases between. The CDR3 is 14 amino acids. Germline assignment: CDR1 LNHDA and CDR2 SQIVND (reference sequence). The CDR3 reads CASSIATGAYGYTF. In DNA form, the CDR3 reads TGTGCCAGTAGTATAGCGACAGGAGCCTATGGCTACACCTTC.

The count of this clone is one. The chain is built from TRBV18 and TRBJ1-4; D gene ambiguous. Trimming removed 3 bases from V and 7 bases from J, with 15 bases in between. Germline CDR1 and CDR2: KGHSH and LQKENI. CDR3 length: 15 residues. The CDR3 DNA sequence: TGTGCCAGCTCACCCGTCGGGAGGGCAGGTGAAAAACTGTTTTTT. Translated: CASSPVGRAGEKLFF. Supplemented by reference TRBV18 and TRBJ1-4, the full variable domain reads NAGVMQNPRHLVRRRGQEARLRCSPMKGHSHVYWYRQLPEEGLKFMVYLQKENIIDESGMPKERFSAEFPKEGPSILRIQQVVRGDSAAYFCASSPVGRAGEKLFFGSGTQLSVL.

The chain couples TRBV6-5 to TRBJ1-1; 8 bases are a match to TRBD1. V shed 6 bases and J 4 bases; nucleotides not matched to a gene: 4. CDR1 and CDR2 (germline): MNHEY, SVGAGI. The CDR3 totals 13 residues. The CDR3: CASSATGGTEAFF. The CDR3 nucleotides are TGTGCCAGCAGCGCCACAGGGGGCACTGAAGCTTTCTTT.

This clone was seen just once. The rearrangement links TRBV19 to TRBJ1-1; TRBD1 agrees at 7 bases. The CDR3 has 14 residues. CDR1 LNHDA and CDR2 SQIVND come from the germline V gene (reference sequence). With V trimmed by 7 bases and J by 5 bases, 10 bases remained unmatched. The CDR3: CASTLTGRGTEAFF. The CDR3 DNA is TGTGCCAGTACCCTGACAGGGAGAGGTACTGAAGCTTTCTTT.

This chain links TRBV2 with TRBJ2-1; weak D call: TRBD2 (5 bases). This CDR3 has 15 amino acids. CDR1 and CDR2 (germline): SNHLY, FYNNEI. Deletions cut 5 bases from V and 8 bases from J, with 19 bases between. The CDR3 region is CASSLEGRAADEQFF. CDR3 coding DNA: TGTGCCAGCAGTCTTGAAGGGCGGGCAGCGGATGAGCAGTTCTTC.

The chain carries TRBV28 and TRBJ2-7, with 8 bases identical to TRBD1. Trimming at V came to 7 bases and at J to 3 bases, leaving 2 bases not matched to a gene. Germline CDR1 MDHEN, CDR2 SYDVKM. This CDR3 contains 12 residues. The CDR3 here is CASTTGGYEQYF. CDR3 nucleotides: TGTGCCAGCACCACAGGGGGCTACGAGCAGTACTTC. Drawing the rest from reference TRBV28 and TRBJ2-7, the complete variable domain is DVKVTQSSRYLVKRTGEKVFLECVQDMDHENMFWYRQDPGLGLRLIYFSYDVKMKEKGDIPEGYSVSREKKERFSLILESASTNQTSMYLCASTTGGYEQYFGPGTRLTVT.

To note about this clone: The junction and the germline gene differ at one end; a read error may be behind it. The chain employs TRBV9 and TRBJ2-7, with D perhaps matching TRBD2 (6 bases). Germline loops: CDR1 SGDLS, CDR2 YYNGEE. This CDR3 spans 16 amino acids. CDR3 in DNA: TGTGCCGGCAGCGCGGCGGGGTCGGGAGTTACCCACGAGCAGTACTTC. This encodes CAGSAAGSGVTHEQYF.

V and J are TRBV7-2 and TRBJ2-7; 13 nucleotides align to TRBD2. V dropped 8 bases and J dropped 2; count of bases not matched to a gene: 0. The CDR3 totals 13 residues. The V gene's germline CDR1 is SGHTA and CDR2 FQGNSA. CDR3 nucleotides: TGTGCCAGCGGACTAGCGGGGGCCTACGAGCAGTACTTC. It encodes CASGLAGAYEQYF.

This clone is a singleton in its sample. The chain has TRBV29-1 and TRBJ1-1; TRBD1 matches at 9 bases. The V gene end was trimmed by 3 bases and the J gene end by 5 bases; junction bases not matched to a gene: 4. There are 13 residues in the CDR3. CDR1 is SQVTM and CDR2 is ANQGSEA in the germline V gene. CDR3 sequence reads: CSVDWDRATEAFF. The CDR3 nucleotides are TGCAGCGTTGACTGGGACAGGGCGACTGAAGCTTTCTTT. The variable domain in full, completed from reference TRBV29-1 and TRBJ1-1, reads SAVISQKPSRDICQRGTSLTIQCQVDSQVTMMFWYRQQPGQSLTLIATANQGSEATYESGFVIDKFPISRPNLTFSTLTVSNMSPEDSSIYLCSVDWDRATEAFFGQGTRLTVV.

The chain couples TRBV5-4 to TRBJ2-1, with 7 bases matching TRBD1. CDR3 size: 15 residues. CDR1 is SGHNT and CDR2 is YYREEE in the germline V gene (reference sequence). With 2 bases clipped from V and 6 bases from J, the junction kept 8 bases outside the gene matches. The CDR3 here is CASSFTTGTSNEQFF. The DNA of the CDR3 is TGTGCCAGCAGCTTCACGACAGGGACGTCCAATGAGCAGTTCTTC.

The chain links TRBV13 to TRBJ2-1, with 8 bases aligning to TRBD2. The CDR3 contains 15 residues. Per the germline V gene, CDR1 is PRHDT and CDR2 is FYEKMQ (reference sequence). With V trimmed by 5 bases and J by 8 bases, 11 bases remained unmatched. The CDR3 is CASSPTGGQGYEQFF. CDR3 in DNA: TGTGCCAGCAGCCCCACGGGAGGGCAGGGTTATGAGCAGTTCTTC.

This clone showed up just once. This chain links TRBV7-9 with TRBJ1-2; D ambiguous. Germline CDR1 and CDR2: SEHNR and FQNEAQ (reference sequence). The CDR3 is 13 amino acids. Trimming pared 2 bases from V and 10 bases from J, leaving 14 bases between. The CDR3 is CASSLRREDDYTF. CDR3 sequence (DNA): TGTGCCAGCAGCTTAAGGAGGGAAGATGACTACACCTTC.

This chain joins TRBV18 and TRBJ2-2, with 9 bases lining up with TRBD1. The V and J ends lost 2 bases and 4 bases, in that order; junction bases with no gene match: 5. The CDR3 length is 16 residues. CDR1 KGHSH and CDR2 LQKENI come from the germline V gene. Here the CDR3 DNA reads TGTGCCAGCTCACCAGGGACAGGGAGTCGCACCGGGGAGCTGTTTTTT. It encodes CASSPGTGSRTGELFF.

The gene calls are TRBV20-1 and TRBJ1-2, with D perhaps matching TRBD1 (5 bases). Germline loops: CDR1 DFQATT, CDR2 SNEGSKA (reference sequence). The CDR3 runs to 11 residues. The CDR3 protein is CRAGDNYGYTF. The CDR3 nucleotides read TGCAGAGCGGGGGATAACTATGGCTACACCTTC.

The chain joins TRBV18 to TRBJ2-5, with a weak D call TRBD1 (6 bases). The J call may be faulty, since TRBJ2-7 better matches the DNA end. The CDR3 covers 15 residues. Germline V gene data show CDR1 as KGHSH and CDR2 as LQKENI. In nucleotides, the CDR3 is TGTGCCAGCTCGCCCTCTGTGTCAGGGGTGGACGAGCAGTACTTC. Amino acids: CASSPSVSGVDEQYF.

V and J are TRBV27 and TRBJ2-2; a weak D match, TRBD1 (5 bases). CDR1 is MNHEY, CDR2 SMNVEV, per germline (reference sequence). Trimming cost V 5 bases and J 5 bases, with 21 bases left between them. The CDR3 covers 17 residues. In DNA form, the CDR3 reads TGTGCCAGCAGTCCGGTGTCGGAACTGGGGCGTACCGGGGAGCTGTTTTTT. It encodes CASSPVSELGRTGELFF.

This chain connects TRBV11-2 to TRBJ2-3; D is perhaps TRBD1 (5 bases). The CDR3 length is 15 residues. Trimming cost V 1 base and J 1 base, with 9 bases left between them. Germline CDR1 is SGHAT and CDR2 is FQNNGV. CDR3 in DNA: TGTGCCAGCAGCTTAGTGTTACAGGGCACAGATACGCAGTATTTT. It encodes CASSLVLQGTDTQYF.

This rearrangement joins TRBV5-1 to TRBJ2-2; D might be TRBD2 (5 bases). The CDR3 has 15 residues. Germline CDR1 and CDR2: SGHRS and YFSETQ. The V and J ends lost 0 bases and 1 base respectively, with 7 bases between them. The CDR3 loop reads CASSLVGLNTGELFF. The DNA of the CDR3 is TGCGCCAGCAGCTTGGTAGGACTGAACACCGGGGAGCTGTTTTTT.